The clone carrying this T cell receptor beta chain showed up just a few times. The antigen is not known. From the 5' RACE reads, TCRdb called clonotypes with MiXCR, one entry per CDR3 protein. Of fewer than 250,000 distinct CDR3 sequences in the sample, approximately 7.8% were seen once. The sample belongs to a study of identical twins. Study-level points and caveats: Where out-of-frame alpha sequences were twin-shared, they showed excess low generation probability.

Per the germline V gene, CDR1 is SEHNR and CDR2 is FQNEAQ (reference sequence). The CDR3 has 12 amino acids. J gave up 6 bases and V 4 bases, and 3 bases lay outside the gene matches. The same sample was also studied in work on yellow fever vaccine responses in identical twins.

The chain recombines TRBV7-9 with TRBJ2-7; 7 nucleotides align to TRBD2. The TCR sequence derives from a woman under 30 in good health. The sample was CD8+ T cells sorted from blood. CDR3 DNA: TGTGCCAGCAGCTCCCTAGCGGCCGAGCAGTACTTC. The encoded protein is CASSSLAAEQYF.